This T cell receptor beta chain derives from a study of blood T cell repertoires in COVID-19. Study overall: PBMCs, B-cell-depleted T cells, or T cells were the source of the cDNA or gDNA that made up the material.

Assay used: immunoSEQ multiplex PCR; TCRdb lists only in-frame clones, some missing. The repertoire includes some 330,000 clones, 92% of them detected once, and under 20% sits in the top ten. Germline CDR1 SGDLS, CDR2 YYNGEE. The CDR3 is 15 amino acids. Trimming cost V 0 bases and J 0 bases, with 7 bases left between them. This chain uses TRBV9 with TRBJ1-3; D gene ambiguous. Sequencing was performed on PBMCs or T cells enriched from blood (not recorded which). The sequence was collected from a woman between 25 and 40 years old who had recovered from COVID-19. The CDR3 loop reads CASSVAVSSGNTIYF. CDR3 in DNA: TGTGCCAGCAGCGTAGCGGTGAGCTCTGGAAACACCATATATTTT.